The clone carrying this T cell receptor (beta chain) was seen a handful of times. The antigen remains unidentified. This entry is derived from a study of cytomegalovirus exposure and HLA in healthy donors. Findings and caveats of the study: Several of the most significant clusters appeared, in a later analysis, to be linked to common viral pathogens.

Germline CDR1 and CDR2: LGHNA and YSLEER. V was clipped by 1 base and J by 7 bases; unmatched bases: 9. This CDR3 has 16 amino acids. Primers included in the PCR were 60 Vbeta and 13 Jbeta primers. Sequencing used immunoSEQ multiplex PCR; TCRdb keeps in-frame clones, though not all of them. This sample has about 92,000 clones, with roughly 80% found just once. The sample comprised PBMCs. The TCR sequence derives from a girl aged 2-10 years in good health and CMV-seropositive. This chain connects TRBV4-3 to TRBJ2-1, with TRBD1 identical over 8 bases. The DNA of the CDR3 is TGCGCCAGCAGCCAAGGTTACGACAGGGGAGGAAATGAGCAGTTCTTC. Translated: CASSQGYDRGGNEQFF.